The 18 T cell receptor beta chains reported below all come from one sample, sequenced in a study of T-cell memory formation after mild COVID-19. TCRdb re-called the 5' RACE reads with MiXCR, one entry per CDR3 protein. This sample yields about 420,000 distinct CDR3 sequences, of which 23% are seen a single time; around 13% belongs to the top ten. Input material: PBMCs or a T cell subset sorted from them (not recorded which). These receptors all come from an adult woman who had mild COVID-19 (a few samples of this study predate the infection). Cell type and time point are not known.

This clonotype showed up just a few times. The V and J genes are TRBV5-1 and TRBJ2-1; 12 bases agree with TRBD1. Trimming cost V 3 bases and J 7 bases; bases outside gene matches: 5. This CDR3 has 15 amino acids. Germline CDR1 is SGHRS and CDR2 is YFSETQ. For the CDR3, the DNA is TGCGCCAGCAGCTCCCGGGACAGGGGGCTTAATGAGCAGTTCTTC. This encodes CASSSRDRGLNEQFF.

This clonotype was seen a few times. This chain joins TRBV30 and TRBJ1-4; no reliable D call. Germline CDR1 is GTSNPN and CDR2 is SVGIG (reference sequence). This CDR3 contains 15 residues. V lost 2 bases, J lost 7 bases, and 17 bases lay in between. The CDR3 reads CAWSRAGAGGEKLFF. As DNA, the CDR3 is TGTGCCTGGAGTAGGGCGGGAGCGGGAGGTGAAAAACTGTTTTTT.

This clonotype was counted a few times. In DNA, the CDR3 is TGTGCCAGCAGTTTCTCAGGGCCCGGGGAGCTGTTTTTT. The encoded protein is CASSFSGPGELFF. The chain links TRBV12-3 or TRBV12-4 to TRBJ2-2, with a weak D call TRBD1 (5 bases). The CDR3 covers 13 residues. V lost 3 bases to trimming and J lost 6 bases, with 8 bases between them.

This clonotype was picked up a small number of times. This chain joins TRBV12-3 or TRBV12-4 and TRBJ2-2; the D gene is possibly TRBD2 (6 bases). The V end lost 7 bases, the J end lost 6 bases, and 15 bases lay between the germline ends. The CDR3 has 14 residues. As DNA, the CDR3 is TGTGCCAGCAATTCTATGGGAGGCCCCGGGGAGCTGTTTTTT. Its protein is CASNSMGGPGELFF.

The CDR3 DNA reads as TGTGCCAGCGCTGTGACAGGATTTACCGCGGGCCCCTACAATGAGCAGTTCTTC. It translates to CASAVTGFTAGPYNEQFF. This chain joins TRBV7-9 and TRBJ2-1; D possibly corresponds to TRBD1 (6 bases). V was clipped by 8 bases and J by 2 bases, with 25 bases between them. Germline V CDR1 and CDR2: SEHNR, FQNEAQ (reference sequence). The CDR3 sequence is 18 residues long.

V gene TRBV29-1 combines with J gene TRBJ2-1, with 8 bases that match TRBD1. The germline V gene encodes CDR1 SQVTM and CDR2 ANQGSEA. The length of the CDR3 is 14 residues. V dropped 5 bases and J dropped 8; count of bases not matched to a gene: 11. As DNA, the CDR3 is TGCAGCGTTCTGTCGAGGACAGGGTTGTATGAGCAGTTCTTC. As protein: CSVLSRTGLYEQFF.

The chain has TRBV6-5 and TRBJ2-7; TRBD1 aligns across 9 bases. The CDR3 is 16 amino acids. The germline gives CDR1 MNHEY, CDR2 SVGAGI. The ends lost 6 bases at V and 6 bases at J; junction bases unmatched: 15. CDR3 bases: TGTGCCAGCAGCAGAGACCCCACGACAGGGGGTGGCGAGCAGTACTTC. Amino acids: CASSRDPTTGGGEQYF.

V is TRBV5-1 and J is TRBJ2-7; 9 bases agree with TRBD2. The CDR3 has 14 amino acids. The V gene end was trimmed by 5 bases and the J gene end by 1 base; junction bases not matched to a gene: 4. Looked up from germline, CDR1 is SGHRS and CDR2 is YFSETQ. The CDR3 protein is CASSKRGDSYEQYF. Here the CDR3 DNA reads TGCGCCAGCAGTAAGCGGGGGGATTCCTACGAGCAGTACTTC.

This clonotype was recorded a few times. The chain uses TRBV9 and TRBJ1-1; weak D call: TRBD1 (6 bases). Germline V lookup: CDR1 SGDLS, CDR2 YYNGEE. The CDR3 is 15 amino acids. V lost 1 base and J lost 1, with 11 bases in between. The CDR3 reads CASSVRGNSNTEAFF. The CDR3 nucleotides are TGTGCCAGCAGCGTAAGGGGGAACTCGAACACTGAAGCTTTCTTT.

The rearrangement joins TRBV7-9 to TRBJ2-1; D ambiguous. The CDR3 contains 9 residues. Germline CDR1 is SEHNR and CDR2 is FQNEAQ (reference sequence). DNA of the CDR3: TGTGCGTTAGTTCATGAGCAGTTCTTC. Residues: CALVHEQFF.

The V call is TRBV13, the J call TRBJ1-4; D is uncertain. The CDR3 totals 14 residues. Looked up from germline, CDR1 is PRHDT and CDR2 is FYEKMQ (reference sequence). The V end lost 7 bases, the J end lost 4 bases, and 13 bases lay between the germline ends. The CDR3 loop reads CASKHGILNEKLFF. CDR3 DNA: TGTGCCAGCAAACACGGGATCCTTAATGAAAAACTGTTTTTT.

The chain joins TRBV24-1 to TRBJ1-2; weak D call: TRBD1 (6 bases). This CDR3 has 13 residues. From germline, CDR1 is KGHDR and CDR2 SFDVKD. V was shortened by 3 bases and J by 4 bases, with 8 bases between the two germline ends. The CDR3 DNA reads as TGTGCCACCAGTGATGCAGGGGTCTATGGCTACACCTTC. Amino acid sequence: CATSDAGVYGYTF.

V is TRBV4-1 and J is TRBJ2-7; no definite D call. This CDR3 has 15 residues. Looked up from germline, CDR1 is MGHRA and CDR2 is YSYEKL. Trimming removed 1 base from V and 2 bases from J, with 12 bases in between. CDR3 nucleotide sequence: TGCGCCAGCAGCCAAGGACTTCAACTCCCCTACGAGCAGTACTTC. Translating gives CASSQGLQLPYEQYF.

Only a few counts were recorded for this clonotype. The rearrangement links TRBV12-3 or TRBV12-4 to TRBJ1-1, with D hard to call. The V end lost 7 bases, the J end lost 10 bases, and 16 bases lay between the germline ends. This CDR3 is built from 12 residues. The CDR3 DNA reads TGTGCCAGCAACGGCAGGACCCCGGTAGCTTTCTTT. Translated: CASNGRTPVAFF.

This sequence joins TRBV7-9 and TRBJ1-2; no clear D. Looked up from germline, CDR1 is SEHNR and CDR2 is FQNEAQ (reference sequence). Trimming removed 5 bases from V and 2 bases from J, with 9 bases in between. This CDR3 is 13 amino acids long. The CDR3 bases are TGTGCCAGCAGCCCTAACCGAAACTATGGCTACACCTTC. Amino acid sequence: CASSPNRNYGYTF. Supplemented by reference TRBV7-9 and TRBJ1-2, the full variable domain reads DTGVSQNPRHKITKRGQNVTFRCDPISEHNRLYWYRQTLGQGPEFLTYFQNEAQLEKSRLLSDRFSAERPKGSFSTLEIQRTEQGDSAMYLCASSPNRNYGYTFGSGTRLTVV.

The chain couples TRBV3-1 to TRBJ1-2; D not resolved. Trimming took off 3 bases at V and 8 bases at J, with 16 bases between the two ends. Germline lookup yields CDR1 LGHDT and CDR2 YNNKEL (reference sequence). The CDR3 runs 14 residues. The CDR3 DNA is TGTGCCAGCAGCCAGGACTCAGCTCTATCGGGCTACACCTTC. It is translated as CASSQDSALSGYTF.

V is TRBV12-3 or TRBV12-4 and J is TRBJ1-1, with D possibly being TRBD1 (5 bases). Trimming took off 4 bases at V and 11 bases at J, with 11 bases between the two ends. The CDR3 extends over 11 amino acids. CDR3 DNA sequence: TGTGCCAGCAGTTCCGGGGGGACGGCTTTCTTT. Protein: CASSSGGTAFF.

This chain's CDR3 is CASSSFRGYTF. For the CDR3, the DNA is TGTGCCAGCAGTTCCTTTAGGGGCTACACCTTC. The rearrangement links TRBV12-3 or TRBV12-4 to TRBJ1-2; D remains unclear. The CDR3 is 11 amino acids. Trimming left V 4 bases short and J 8 bases short, with 8 bases between.